A selection of T cell receptor beta chains follows, all from one sample in a study of blood T cell repertoires in COVID-19. Assay: immunoSEQ multiplex PCR; the TCRdb copy retains only in-frame clones and omits some. Among under 250,000 clones listed, about nine tenths were seen once. The sequenced sample consisted of peripheral blood. These receptors were collected from a woman aged 55-70 years with acute or convalescent COVID-19. Both conserved end residues are part of each CDR3. Fields, in order: CDR3 length, D gene, clone size, J gene, V gene, CDR3 protein, CDR3 DNA. The D gene is left open where the match is weak. Rows give clone size only sometimes, using once, few, many, or a class for an expanded clone.

13	-	-	TRBJ2-7	TRBV2	CASILRQLDEQYF	TGTGCCAGCATCTTAAGACAGTTAGACGAGCAGTACTTC
12	-	-	TRBJ2-4	TRBV11-1	CASSPDRNIQYF	TGTGCCAGCAGCCCGGACAGAAACATTCAGTACTTC
14	TRBD2	-	TRBJ2-7	TRBV10-3	CAIRVAGAIYEQYF	TGTGCCATCAGGGTAGCGGGAGCGATCTACGAGCAGTACTTC
15	-	-	TRBJ2-1	TRBV20-1	CSASQTSPLYNEQFF	TGCAGTGCTAGTCAGACATCTCCCCTCTACAATGAGCAGTTCTTC
15	TRBD2	-	TRBJ2-7	TRBV4-1	CASSQGPSGYYEQYF	TGCGCCAGCAGCCAAGGCCCTAGCGGGTATTACGAGCAGTACTTC
17	TRBD1	-	TRBJ1-6	TRBV5-1	CASSSFDAGQGMSPLHF	TGCGCCAGCAGCTCCTTCGATGCCGGACAGGGAATGTCACCCCTCCACTTT
17	TRBD2	-	TRBJ2-3	TRBV4-3	CASSRQAGGASTDTQYF	TGCGCCAGCAGCCGCCAAGCGGGGGGGGCTAGCACAGATACGCAGTATTTT
16	-	-	TRBJ1-5	TRBV7-9	CASSLGRGQSNQPQHF	TGTGCCAGCAGCTTGGGGCGCGGACAAAGCAATCAGCCCCAGCATTTT
14	TRBD2	-	TRBJ2-3	TRBV6-2/TRBV6-3	CASSRSGRADTQYF	TGTGCCAGCAGTCGGAGCGGGAGGGCGGATACGCAGTATTTT
13	TRBD1	-	TRBJ2-5	TRBV11-3	CASSSGQQETQYF	TGTGCCAGCAGCTCGGGACAGCAAGAGACCCAGTACTTC
15	-	-	TRBJ1-1	TRBV2	CASSVRGNPNTEAFF	TGTGCCAGCAGTGTTCGCGGGAATCCGAACACTGAAGCTTTCTTT
15	TRBD2	-	TRBJ2-1	TRBV7-2	CASSSALAAYNEQFF	TGTGCCAGCAGCTCGGCCCTAGCGGCCTACAATGAGCAGTTCTTC
14	TRBD1	-	TRBJ2-3	TRBV7-2	CASSGWDSQNTQYF	TGTGCCAGCAGCGGCTGGGACAGCCAGAATACGCAGTATTTT
17	-	-	TRBJ2-1	TRBV5-1	CASSLANELLFDNEQFF	TGCGCCAGCAGCTTGGCCAACGAGCTGTTGTTTGACAATGAGCAGTTCTTC
14	-	-	TRBJ2-7	TRBV5-4	CASSLQGALYEQYF	TGTGCCAGCAGCCTACAGGGAGCCCTTTACGAGCAGTACTTC
12	-	-	TRBJ1-1	TRBV5-5	CASSSLDIEAFF	TGTGCCAGCAGCTCCCTCGACATTGAAGCTTTCTTT
14	TRBD1	-	TRBJ2-7	TRBV18	CASSRQGAPYEQYF	TGTGCCAGCTCGCGACAGGGAGCCCCTTACGAGCAGTACTTC
15	-	few	TRBJ2-2	TRBV11-2	CASSLVQIPTGELFF	TGTGCCAGCAGCTTAGTCCAGATCCCTACCGGGGAGCTGTTTTTT
11	-	-	TRBJ2-7	TRBV20-1	CSARLAYEQYF	TGCAGTGCGCGCCTAGCGTACGAGCAGTACTTC
15	TRBD1	-	TRBJ2-2	TRBV7-9	CASSSPDRLGGELFF	TGTGCCAGCAGCTCGCCGGACAGGTTGGGTGGGGAGCTGTTTTTT
15	-	-	TRBJ1-1	TRBV7-6	CASSLTGPENTEAFF	TGTGCCAGCAGCTTAACAGGGCCCGAGAACACTGAAGCTTTCTTT
11	-	-	TRBJ2-1	TRBV6-5	CASRTGDEQFF	TGTGCCAGCAGGACAGGTGATGAGCAGTTCTTC
16	TRBD1	-	TRBJ2-7	TRBV7-9	CASSSRQGIASYEQYF	TGTGCCAGCAGCTCCCGACAGGGGATAGCCTCCTACGAGCAGTACTTC
13	-	few	TRBJ2-6	TRBV18	CASSPATNNVLTF	TGTGCCAGCTCACCAGCGACAAACAACGTCCTGACTTTC
15	TRBD2	once	TRBJ2-7	TRBV18	CASSPPGGGSYEQYF	TGTGCCAGCTCCCCTCCTGGGGGGGGATCATACGAGCAGTACTTC
15	TRBD1	-	TRBJ1-6	TRBV19	CASSIQQGASSPLHF	TGTGCCAGTAGTATACAACAGGGGGCCTCCTCCCCCCTCCACTTT
13	TRBD1	-	TRBJ1-2	TRBV20-1	CSASRQGNYGYTF	TGCAGTGCTAGTCGACAGGGTAACTATGGCTACACCTTC
19	TRBD2	-	TRBJ2-1	TRBV7-9	CASSLEGLAGGVSYNEQFF	TGTGCCAGCAGCCTAGAGGGACTAGCGGGAGGAGTCTCCTACAATGAGCAGTTCTTC
13	-	-	TRBJ1-1	TRBV10-2	CASSLGQPTEAFF	TGCGCCAGCAGCCTCGGACAGCCCACTGAAGCTTTCTTT
14	TRBD1	once	TRBJ1-4	TRBV27	CASSSDRGTEKLFF	TGTGCCAGCAGCTCGGACAGGGGGACCGAAAAACTGTTTTTT
18	-	-	TRBJ1-2	TRBV4-1	CASSGGFAAASRIYGYTF	TGCGCCAGCAGCGGGGGCTTCGCGGCCGCTTCTCGGATATATGGCTACACCTTC
14	-	-	TRBJ1-2	TRBV6-6	CASSYVQGPYGYTF	TGTGCCAGCAGTTACGTACAGGGCCCCTATGGCTACACCTTC